This TCR beta chain stems from a study of blood T cell repertoires in COVID-19. Original methodology: The assay estimated nucleated cells by amplifying reference gene primers. Sequencing used immunoSEQ multiplex PCR; TCRdb keeps in-frame clones, though not all of them. The DNA gave D and trimming, while V, J and clone size come from that table. The table includes some 300,000 clones, roughly nine tenths detected once. This clone was counted only a few times. V gave up 5 bases and J gave up 1 base; unmatched junction bases: 4. The CDR3 runs to 14 residues. Germline CDR1 and CDR2: MNHEY and SMNVEV (reference sequence). Categorization into cohorts depended on clinical history that participants reported. Those designated as exposed participants met a COVID-19 case within 2 weeks before study entry.

This TCR derives from a woman in her 50s who had been exposed to COVID-19. The specimen sequenced was PBMCs or T cells enriched from blood (not recorded which). V gene TRBV27 combines with J gene TRBJ2-5, with 7 nucleotides matching TRBD1. CDR3 nucleotide sequence: TGTGCCAGCAGTCACCGGGACAGCCAAGAGACCCAGTACTTC. Protein sequence: CASSHRDSQETQYF.